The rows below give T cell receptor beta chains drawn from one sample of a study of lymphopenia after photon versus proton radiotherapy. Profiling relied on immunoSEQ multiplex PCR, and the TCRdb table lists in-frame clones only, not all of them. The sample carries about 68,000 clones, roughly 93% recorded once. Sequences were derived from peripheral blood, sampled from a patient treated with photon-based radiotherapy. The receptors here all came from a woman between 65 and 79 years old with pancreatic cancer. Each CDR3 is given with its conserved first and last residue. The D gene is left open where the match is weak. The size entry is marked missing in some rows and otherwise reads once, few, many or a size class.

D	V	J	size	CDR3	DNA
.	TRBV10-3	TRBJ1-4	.	CAISEGRINEKLFF	TGTGCCATCAGTGAGGGACGGATTAATGAAAAACTGTTTTTT
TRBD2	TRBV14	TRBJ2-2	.	CASSQWAPAGYTGELFF	TGTGCCAGCAGCCAGTGGGCTCCAGCGGGGTACACCGGGGAGCTGTTTTTT
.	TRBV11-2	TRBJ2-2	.	CASSLGQVTGELFF	TGTGCCAGCAGCTTAGGACAGGTCACCGGGGAGCTGTTTTTT
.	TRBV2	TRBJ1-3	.	CASRPTSAGNTIYF	TGTGCCAGCAGGCCGACAAGCGCTGGAAACACCATATATTTT
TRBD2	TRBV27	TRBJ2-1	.	CASRRGQGLAGEGEQFF	TGTGCCAGCAGACGCGGACAGGGACTAGCGGGTGAAGGTGAGCAGTTCTTC
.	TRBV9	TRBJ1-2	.	CASSVEPGSLPGGYTF	TGTGCCAGCAGCGTAGAGCCAGGGTCCCTGCCCGGCGGCTACACCTTC
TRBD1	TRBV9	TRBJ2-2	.	CASSAPTGTEVNTGELFF	TGTGCCAGCAGCGCCCCGACCGGGACAGAGGTAAACACCGGGGAGCTGTTTTTT
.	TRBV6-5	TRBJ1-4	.	CASPLMTTNEKLFF	TGTGCCAGCCCCCTTATGACAACTAATGAAAAACTGTTTTTT
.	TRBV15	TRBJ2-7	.	CATSRDRGAYEQYF	TGTGCCACCAGCAGAGATAGGGGAGCCTACGAGCAGTACTTC
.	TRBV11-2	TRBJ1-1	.	CASSGPLNSEAFF	TGTGCCAGCAGCGGACCCTTGAATTCCGAAGCTTTCTTT
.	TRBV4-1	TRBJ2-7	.	CASSQIRGRGTYEQYF	TGCGCCAGCAGCCAAATCCGGGGGCGAGGAACCTACGAGCAGTACTTC
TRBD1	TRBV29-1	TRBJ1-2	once	CSVGTGFDGYTF	TGCAGCGTCGGGACAGGGTTTGATGGCTACACCTTC
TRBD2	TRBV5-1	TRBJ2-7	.	CASSLGAGVPEQYF	TGCGCCAGCAGCTTGGGAGCGGGAGTCCCCGAGCAGTACTTC
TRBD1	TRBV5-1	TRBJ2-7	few	CASSLDGTAIEQYF	TGCGCCAGCAGCTTGGATGGGACAGCTATCGAGCAGTACTTC
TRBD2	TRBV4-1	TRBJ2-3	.	CASSVSGMADTQYF	TGCGCCAGCAGCGTTAGCGGGATGGCAGATACGCAGTATTTT